The 15 T cell receptor beta chains reported below all come from one sample, sequenced in a study of T-cell memory formation after mild COVID-19. TCRdb reprocessed the 5' RACE reads via MiXCR and lists one record per CDR3 protein. The profile shows over 120,000 distinct CDR3 sequences, 15% to 20% of them singletons. The sample comprised PBMCs or a T cell subset sorted from them (not recorded which). These TCRs come from an adult woman who had mild COVID-19 (a few samples of this study predate the infection). Cell type and time point are not known.

This clonotype came up a few times. V gene TRBV2 combines with J gene TRBJ1-5; D not resolved. Trimming removed 2 bases from V and 7 bases from J, with 6 bases in between. In germline, CDR1 is SNHLY, CDR2 FYNNEI. CDR3 length: 12 amino acids. The CDR3 DNA reads as TGTGCCAGCAGTGAAACGGTGCAGCCCCAGCATTTT. This encodes CASSETVQPQHF.

This chain links TRBV29-1 with TRBJ2-5, with 8 bases lining up with TRBD1. Germline V gene lookup returns CDR1 SQVTM and CDR2 ANQGSEA. CDR3 length: 14 amino acids. The J segment lost 5 bases and the V segment lost 7 bases, leaving 12 bases of the junction unmatched. The CDR3 nucleotides are TGCAGCGCTGACACGACAGGGGATGGGGAGACCCAGTACTTC. Translated: CSADTTGDGETQYF.

The chain links TRBV12-3 or TRBV12-4 to TRBJ2-3; TRBD2 matches 9 bases. After removal of 3 bases from V and 5 bases from J, the junction contained 9 bases not matched to a gene. This CDR3 region has 16 residues. The CDR3 DNA is TGTGCCAGCAGTTTTTTGGCGGGAGGGCCCCTAGATACGCAGTATTTT. Translation: CASSFLAGGPLDTQYF.

There are a few counts of this clonotype. V usage is TRBV2 and J usage is TRBJ2-7; TRBD1 or TRBD2 may be the D gene (5 bases each). Germline V gene sequence: CDR1 SNHLY, CDR2 FYNNEI. V shed 7 bases and J shed 1 base, with 8 bases lying between them. CDR3 size: 12 residues. The CDR3 region is CASKGSSYEQYF. CDR3 coding DNA: TGTGCCAGCAAGGGGAGTTCCTACGAGCAGTACTTC. The full variable domain, rest sourced from reference TRBV2 and TRBJ2-7, is EPEVTQTPSHQVTQMGQEVILRCVPISNHLYFYWYRQILGQKVEFLVSFYNNEISEKSEIFDDQFSVERPDGSNFTLKIRSTKLEDSAMYFCASKGSSYEQYFGPGTRLTVT.

V gene TRBV4-2 combines with J gene TRBJ2-1, with TRBD2 identical over 9 bases. The CDR3 is 15 amino acids. V was clipped by 6 bases and J by 9 bases; unmatched bases: 12. Germline loops: CDR1 LGHNA, CDR2 YNFKEQ. CDR3 residues: CASRSRAGGVAEQFF. The CDR3 bases are TGTGCCAGCAGGAGTAGGGCGGGAGGGGTCGCTGAGCAGTTCTTC.

This chain connects TRBV19 to TRBJ2-1; D gene unclear. CDR3 length: 11 amino acids. Germline V gene lookup returns CDR1 LNHDA and CDR2 SQIVND (reference sequence). V dropped 1 base and J dropped 6 bases, with 1 base sitting between them. The CDR3 DNA sequence: TGTGCCAGTAGTATAGGCAATGAGCAGTTCTTC. Translation: CASSIGNEQFF.

The sample holds many counts of this clonotype. V and J are TRBV6-2 or TRBV6-3 and TRBJ2-3, with 10 bases fitting TRBD2. The CDR3 contains 15 residues. Per the germline V gene, CDR1 is MNHEY and CDR2 is SVGEGT. Trimming removed 2 bases from V and 5 bases from J; junction bases left unmatched: 4. The CDR3 DNA sequence: TGTGCCAGCAGTTACGGTCTAGCGGGAGTAGATACGCAGTATTTT. Its translation is CASSYGLAGVDTQYF.

This clonotype was detected many times. The chain combines TRBV29-1 with TRBJ2-1; 7 nucleotides align to TRBD1. Germline assignment: CDR1 SQVTM and CDR2 ANQGSEA. J lost 9 bases, V lost 6 bases, and 5 bases had no gene match. This CDR3 contains 11 residues. This chain's CDR3 is CSVAPGGEQFF. CDR3 sequence (DNA): TGCAGCGTAGCTCCAGGGGGTGAGCAGTTCTTC.

The sample holds a few counts of this clonotype. The chain uses TRBV5-1 and TRBJ2-7; D remains ambiguous. The CDR3 is 14 residues long. Germline V gene sequence: CDR1 SGHRS, CDR2 YFSETQ. Trimming removed 0 bases from V and 2 bases from J, with 9 bases in between. CDR3 sequence: CASSLGSHAYEQYF. The CDR3 DNA sequence: TGCGCCAGCAGCTTGGGCAGCCATGCCTACGAGCAGTACTTC. Based on the CDR3 plus reference TRBV5-1 and TRBJ2-7, the full variable domain is KAGVTQTPRYLIKTRGQQVTLSCSPISGHRSVSWYQQTPGQGLQFLFEYFSETQRNKGNFPGRFSGRQFSNSRSEMNVSTLELGDSALYLCASSLGSHAYEQYFGPGTRLTVT.

This chain connects TRBV7-9 to TRBJ1-1; the D is unclear. This CDR3 spans 13 amino acids. Germline CDR1 reads SEHNR; CDR2 reads FQNEAQ (reference sequence). The V and J ends lost 5 bases and 4 bases respectively, with 11 bases between them. The CDR3 is CASSVFMATEAFF. The CDR3 coding sequence is TGTGCCAGCAGCGTATTTATGGCCACTGAAGCTTTCTTT.

This clonotype was detected a few times. The chain uses TRBV7-3 and TRBJ1-1; 7 nucleotides agree with TRBD1. Unmatched junction bases numbered 16, after V lost 5 bases and J lost 4 bases. The CDR3 is 17 amino acids. Per germline, CDR1 SGHTA and CDR2 FQGTGA. CDR3 nucleotides: TGTGCCAGCAGCCCCGACAGGGTTTCGTCGGGGAGCACTGAAGCTTTCTTT. Translation: CASSPDRVSSGSTEAFF.

This clonotype showed up just a few times. This sequence joins TRBV18 and TRBJ1-3; D remains unclear. The germline gives CDR1 KGHSH, CDR2 LQKENI. The ends were cut back, 0 bases at V and 0 bases at J, with 9 bases in the middle. This CDR3 contains 16 residues. CDR3 DNA: TGTGCCAGCTCACCACCGGAAGCGTTCTCTGGAAACACCATATATTTT. Its protein is CASSPPEAFSGNTIYF.

This rearrangement joins TRBV7-2 to TRBJ2-1; 11 nucleotides line up with TRBD2. J lost 6 bases, V lost 5 bases, and 9 bases had no gene match. This CDR3 region has 16 residues. Germline-derived CDR1 and CDR2 are SGHTA and FQGNSA. CDR3 residues: CASSLSLAGGTNEQFF. The DNA of the CDR3 is TGTGCCAGCAGCCTTTCTCTAGCGGGAGGAACCAATGAGCAGTTCTTC.

This clonotype was seen a handful of times. CDR3: CASSLSDLGVGTIYF. The CDR3 region has the DNA TGTGCCAGCAGCTTATCGGACTTGGGTGTGGGCACCATATATTTT. The V gene is TRBV7-9, the J gene TRBJ1-3; D unresolved. Per the germline V gene, CDR1 is SEHNR and CDR2 is FQNEAQ (reference sequence). The CDR3 spans 15 residues. Trimming stripped 2 bases from V and 9 bases from J, with 17 bases between.

The J gene is TRBJ1-1, the V gene TRBV27, with D tentatively TRBD1 (5 bases). Trimming removed 3 bases from V and 2 bases from J, with 7 bases in between. Germline V gene lookup returns CDR1 MNHEY and CDR2 SMNVEV (reference sequence). The CDR3 sequence is 13 residues long. CDR3 bases: TGTGCCAGCAGTTTGGACACTAACACTGAAGCTTTCTTT. It translates to CASSLDTNTEAFF.